This T cell receptor (beta chain) is from a study of cytomegalovirus exposure and HLA in healthy donors. Study-level results: The tendency of first-cohort TCR clusters to co-occur in the 110 or so validation repertoires emerged from a later analysis. Both high specificity and high sensitivity reportedly marked the classifier's diagnosis of cytomegalovirus status. Cytomegalovirus-associated TCR beta chains were listed, numbering 150 to 200.

To note about this clone: The antigen is undetermined.

The junction had 6 bases not matched to a gene; V was cut back by 6 bases and J by 4 bases. In germline, CDR1 is MRHNA, CDR2 SNTAGT. The CDR3 is 15 residues long. Libraries were prepared by immunoSEQ multiplex PCR; TCRdb keeps only in-frame clonotypes and omits some of them. Counted here are around 300,000 clones, just over 85% occurring once; the ten biggest clones make up about 1%. The material sequenced was PBMCs. This clonotype originated in a woman younger than 30 in good health and CMV-seronegative. The chain recombines TRBV6-4 with TRBJ2-1; 10 bases align to TRBD2. The CDR3 spells CASRRLAGYYNEQFF. In DNA form, the CDR3 reads TGTGCCAGCAGGAGACTAGCGGGTTATTACAATGAGCAGTTCTTC.